This T cell receptor (beta chain) was retrieved from a study of cytomegalovirus exposure and HLA in healthy donors. This clone showed up just once. V shed 4 bases, J shed 4 bases, and the junction held 4 bases outside the gene matches. The CDR3 spans 14 residues. The germline V gene encodes CDR1 SEHNR and CDR2 FQNEAQ (reference sequence). 60 Vbeta and 13 Jbeta primers were used in PCR. Sequenced by immunoSEQ multiplex PCR; TCRdb stores in-frame clones only, minus some. The sample lists under 150,000 clones, around 80% occurring once. This sequence originates from a male donor in good health and CMV-seronegative. This chain joins TRBV7-9 and TRBJ2-7; 10 nucleotides line up with TRBD1. Sequencing was carried out using PBMCs. The CDR3 loop is CASSSTGGEYEQYF. The DNA for the CDR3 is TGTGCCAGCAGCTCGACAGGGGGCGAATACGAGCAGTACTTC.